The TCR beta chain described here comes from a study of shared clonotypes between healthy human individuals. Findings and caveats of the study: A small donor pool kept down the genetic and exposure-history diversity that was represented. Across subsets, estimated richness was generally greater for naive than for memory populations. Depth of sequencing was expected to influence donor clonotype sharing.

Germline V gene lookup returns CDR1 LNHDA and CDR2 SQIVND (reference sequence). The CDR3 covers 15 residues. Trimming took off 5 bases at V and 2 bases at J, with 16 bases between the two ends. Notes on this clone: Its matching antigen is unknown.

HIV-negative, healthy adults without recent acute infections or vaccinations were the donors. TCRdb's table, derived via immunoSEQ multiplex PCR, lists solely in-frame clones and lacks some. This repertoire shows 2 million to 2.5 million clones, approximately 95% found once; its top ten account for 0.35% to 0.45%. The V call is TRBV19, the J call TRBJ2-7, with D hard to call. This sequence was found in a man aged 18-30 years in good health. Some clones in this sample may be carry-over from other donors' samples. The sample consisted of naive CD4+ T cells from PBMCs. Subset noted: CD45RA+ positively selected. CDR3 amino acids: CASSAVSRYPYEQYF. CDR3 DNA: TGTGCCAGTAGTGCAGTCTCGAGGTATCCCTACGAGCAGTACTTC.